One sample yielded the 26 T cell receptor beta chains listed below, sequenced in a study of blood T cell repertoires in COVID-19. This table comes from immunoSEQ multiplex PCR, and its TCRdb copy is limited to in-frame clones, with some not included. The sample gives 150,000 to 170,000 clones, roughly 83% of which show up once; 12% is in the top ten. Sequences were obtained from peripheral blood. The receptors here all came from a woman in her sixties or seventies with COVID-19, enrolled during active disease.

This clone was seen a few times. The rearrangement joins TRBV7-9 to TRBJ1-5; 11 bases are shared with TRBD1. Trimming cost V 1 base and J 3 bases; bases outside gene matches: 2. This CDR3 contains 16 residues. CDR1 and CDR2 from the germline V gene are SEHNR and FQNEAQ (reference sequence). The chain's CDR3 is CASSLGTGGSNQPQHF. For the CDR3, the DNA is TGTGCCAGCAGCTTAGGGACAGGGGGCTCCAATCAGCCCCAGCATTTT. Supplemented by reference TRBV7-9 and TRBJ1-5, the full variable domain reads DTGVSQNPRHKITKRGQNVTFRCDPISEHNRLYWYRQTLGQGPEFLTYFQNEAQLEKSRLLSDRFSAERPKGSFSTLEIQRTEQGDSAMYLCASSLGTGGSNQPQHFGDGTRLSIL.

The chain combines TRBV10-3 with TRBJ1-5; TRBD1 matches at 11 bases. The CDR3 is 16 residues long. The germline V gene encodes CDR1 ENHRY and CDR2 SYGVKD. CDR3 in DNA: TGTGCTTCTGCGGGACAGGGGGTGACGGGCAATCAGCCCCAGCATTTT. Protein product: CASAGQGVTGNQPQHF.

This chain connects TRBV9 to TRBJ1-2, with D unresolved. The germline V gene has CDR1 SGDLS and CDR2 YYNGEE. CDR3 length equals 14 residues. The V end lost 2 bases, the J end lost 8 bases, and 16 bases lay between the germline ends. The CDR3 DNA reads TGTGCCAGCAGCGTTAACGTCTTGAAGGAGGGCTACACCTTC. Its translation is CASSVNVLKEGYTF.

The V gene is TRBV6-6, the J gene TRBJ1-3; D is possibly TRBD1 (6 bases). The germline CDR1 and CDR2 sequences are MNHNY and SVGAGI (reference sequence). The CDR3 has 16 residues. V lost 2 bases, J lost 0 bases, and 11 bases lay in between. The CDR3 nucleotides read TGTGCCAGCAGTTACGCAGGGGCAAACTCTGGAAACACCATATATTTT. Amino acids: CASSYAGANSGNTIYF.

The chain combines TRBV18 with TRBJ1-1, with a possible D match to TRBD1 (5 bases). Germline V gene lookup returns CDR1 KGHSH and CDR2 LQKENI. CDR3 size: 14 residues. V shed 2 bases and J shed 5 bases, with 12 bases lying between them. CDR3 protein: CASSPNKGRTEAFF. In DNA, the CDR3 is TGTGCCAGCTCACCAAATAAGGGGCGAACTGAAGCTTTCTTT.

The chain is built from TRBV19 and TRBJ2-1, with a tentative D call TRBD2 (8 bases). Germline V gene sequence: CDR1 LNHDA, CDR2 SQIVND (reference sequence). With 5 bases removed from V and 8 bases from J, the gap between germline ends came to 19 bases. This CDR3 is built from 15 residues. The CDR3 is CASSSGGTRSDEQFF. The CDR3 coding sequence is TGTGCCAGTAGTTCAGGGGGGACTAGATCCGATGAGCAGTTCTTC.

The gene calls are TRBV7-3 and TRBJ2-7; D perhaps matches TRBD2 (5 bases). Looked up from germline, CDR1 is SGHTA and CDR2 is FQGTGA. Trimming pared 1 base from V and 0 bases from J, leaving 10 bases between. This CDR3 is built from 15 residues. The CDR3 spells CASSLNPGISYEQYF. CDR3 bases: TGTGCCAGCAGCTTAAATCCGGGGATCTCCTACGAGCAGTACTTC.

J is TRBJ1-3 and V is TRBV12-3 or TRBV12-4; D gene unclear. The CDR3 covers 13 residues. Trimming left V 4 bases short and J 0 bases short, with 4 bases between. DNA of the CDR3: TGTGCCAGCAGTTCGGGCTCTGGAAACACCATATATTTT. Its protein product is CASSSGSGNTIYF.

This chain uses TRBV2 with TRBJ1-5; D possibly corresponds to TRBD1 (6 bases). The germline gives CDR1 SNHLY, CDR2 FYNNEI. This CDR3 region has 15 residues. Trimming stripped 5 bases from V and 4 bases from J, with 15 bases between. In DNA, the CDR3 is TGTGCCAGCAGTTGGGACATCCCAGGGAATCAGCCCCAGCATTTT. It specifies CASSWDIPGNQPQHF.

The genes are TRBV18 and TRBJ1-1; D is unclear. V was shortened by 1 base and J by 0 bases, with 9 bases between the two germline ends. This CDR3 contains 15 residues. Germline loops: CDR1 KGHSH, CDR2 LQKENI. The CDR3 nucleotides are TGTGCCAGCTCACCACTTCCAGGTTTGAACACTGAAGCTTTCTTT. This codes for CASSPLPGLNTEAFF.

V is TRBV6-2 or TRBV6-3 and J is TRBJ2-7, with a possible D match to TRBD1 (6 bases). Between the trimmed V and J ends, which lost 0 bases and 3 bases, there was a span of 12 bases. The germline gives CDR1 MNHEY, CDR2 SVGEGT. This CDR3 spans 15 amino acids. CDR3 nucleotide sequence: TGTGCCAGCAGTTACTCGACGGGACAAAACTACGAGCAGTACGTC. Its translation is CASSYSTGQNYEQYV.

This chain connects TRBV7-3 to TRBJ1-1; TRBD1 matches at 9 bases. Germline-derived CDR1 and CDR2 are SGHTA and FQGTGA. The CDR3 sequence is 14 residues long. J was trimmed by 4 bases and V by 3 bases; bases with no gene match: 3. The CDR3 sequence: CASSLTGGTTEAFF. CDR3 nucleotide sequence: TGTGCCAGCAGCTTGACAGGGGGAACCACTGAAGCTTTCTTT.

The chain links TRBV2 to TRBJ2-5; a weak D match, TRBD1 (5 bases). CDR1 and CDR2 (germline): SNHLY, FYNNEI. The CDR3 spans 12 residues. Trimming removed 5 bases at V and 5 bases at J, with 9 bases between. The CDR3 loop reads CASSQGLETQYF. CDR3 sequence (DNA): TGTGCCAGCAGTCAGGGTCTGGAGACCCAGTACTTC. The full variable domain, completed using reference TRBV2 and TRBJ2-5, is EPEVTQTPSHQVTQMGQEVILRCVPISNHLYFYWYRQILGQKVEFLVSFYNNEISEKSEIFDDQFSVERPDGSNFTLKIRSTKLEDSAMYFCASSQGLETQYFGPGTRLLVL.

The CDR3 loop reads CASSVDRATEAFF. Here the CDR3 DNA reads TGTGCCAGCAGTGTGGACAGGGCCACTGAAGCTTTCTTT. This chain links TRBV6-4 with TRBJ1-1, with 8 bases that match TRBD1. Per germline, CDR1 MRHNA and CDR2 SNTAGT. This CDR3 comprises 13 residues. With 4 bases clipped from V and 4 bases from J, the junction kept 2 bases outside the gene matches.

This clone was recorded only once. The chain is built from TRBV7-7 and TRBJ1-1; D possibly corresponds to TRBD1 (5 bases). V was clipped by 5 bases and J by 1 base, with 14 bases between them. The germline CDR1 and CDR2 sequences are SSHAT and FNYEAQ (reference sequence). The CDR3 length is 15 residues. In DNA form, the CDR3 reads TGTGCCAGCAGCCCCCTGCGGGGCAGGAACACTGAAGCTTTCTTT. It translates to CASSPLRGRNTEAFF.

This chain uses TRBV27 with TRBJ1-2; 9 nucleotides agree with TRBD1. The CDR3 loop spans 16 amino acids. V was clipped by 3 bases and J by 2 bases; unmatched bases: 7. CDR1 and CDR2 from the germline V gene are MNHEY and SMNVEV (reference sequence). CDR3: CASSLLTGGDNYGYTF. The CDR3 coding sequence is TGTGCCAGCAGTTTGCTTACAGGGGGCGACAACTATGGCTACACCTTC.

A single count supports this clone. The chain is built from TRBV3-1 (or the pseudogene TRBV3-2) and TRBJ1-1; no clear D. The CDR3 covers 16 residues. Germline lookup yields CDR1 LGHDT and CDR2 YNNKEL (reference sequence). Trimming removed 3 bases from V and 6 bases from J, with 20 bases in between. CDR3 sequence: CASSQRAVQNYAEAFF. Here the CDR3 DNA reads TGTGCCAGCAGCCAGCGAGCTGTCCAGAACTATGCTGAAGCTTTCTTT.

The CDR3 coding sequence is TGCGCCAGCAGCCCAACTAGCGGGGGGTCACAAGAGACCCAGTACTTC. Amino acids: CASSPTSGGSQETQYF. This chain links TRBV4-1 with TRBJ2-5, with TRBD2 matching 12 bases. The CDR3 has 16 amino acids. Germline CDR1 and CDR2: MGHRA and YSYEKL. V was clipped by 4 bases and J by 2 bases; unmatched bases: 5.

This chain joins TRBV4-1 and TRBJ1-2, with D hard to call. Trimming left V 2 bases short and J 4 bases short, with 14 bases between. Germline loops: CDR1 MGHRA, CDR2 YSYEKL. The CDR3 has 15 residues. The CDR3 DNA follows: TGCGCCAGCAGCCAAAGCCTGGGCAGCGGCTATGGCTACACCTTC. Residues: CASSQSLGSGYGYTF.

V usage is TRBV7-2 and J usage is TRBJ2-7; TRBD2 matches 10 bases. CDR3 length: 16 amino acids. V gave up 0 bases and J gave up 7 bases; unmatched junction bases: 9. The germline V gene has CDR1 SGHTA and CDR2 FQGNSA. The CDR3 region has the DNA TGTGCCAGCAGCTTAGCAGCGACAGCGGGAGGGTTTGAGCAGTACTTC. Translating it yields CASSLAATAGGFEQYF.

About this clone: One end of the junction fails to match germline, which may point to a read error. The chain couples TRBV7-7 to TRBJ2-4; D might be TRBD1 (5 bases). The germline V gene encodes CDR1 SSHAT and CDR2 FNYEAQ (reference sequence). This CDR3 has 18 amino acids. CDR3 region: CASSLEDILMLAKNIQYF. The DNA of the CDR3 is TGTGCTAGCAGCCTAGAGGACATCTTAATGCTAGCCAAAAACATTCAGTACTTC.

The chain has TRBV5-1 and TRBJ2-2; D may be TRBD2 (5 bases). Trimming cost V 1 base and J 0 bases, with 7 bases left between them. The germline CDR1 and CDR2 sequences are SGHRS and YFSETQ. CDR3 length equals 15 residues. DNA of the CDR3: TGCGCCAGCAGCTTGCCCGGGACGAACACCGGGGAGCTGTTTTTT. Translation gives CASSLPGTNTGELFF.

The V call is TRBV11-3, the J call TRBJ2-1; the match to TRBD2 covers 9 bases. Germline CDR1 is SGHNT and CDR2 is YENEEA. J was trimmed by 4 bases and V by 1 base; bases with no gene match: 14. This CDR3 has 19 residues. The CDR3, as DNA: TGTGCCAGCAGCTTAGGCGTAATGAGAGCGGGAGGTTTGTACAATGAGCAGTTCTTC. Protein sequence: CASSLGVMRAGGLYNEQFF.

The chain employs TRBV6-1 and TRBJ1-1; D perhaps matches TRBD1 (6 bases). V was clipped by 2 bases and J by 6 bases, with 10 bases between them. Germline CDR1 is MNHNS and CDR2 is SASEGT. The CDR3 runs 13 residues. The CDR3 sequence is CASSENSGAEAFF. CDR3 in DNA: TGTGCCAGCAGTGAAAATTCAGGGGCTGAAGCTTTCTTT.

J is TRBJ2-1 and V is TRBV3-1 (or the pseudogene TRBV3-2), with D uncertain. V was shortened by 0 bases and J by 10 bases, with 16 bases between the two germline ends. CDR1 is LGHDT and CDR2 is YNNKEL in the germline V gene (reference sequence). This CDR3 is built from 15 residues. The chain's CDR3 is CASSQDLEPQDEQFF. The CDR3 DNA sequence: TGTGCCAGCAGCCAAGATTTGGAGCCGCAAGACGAGCAGTTCTTC.

This clone was seen only once. The gene calls are TRBV7-3 and TRBJ2-3; D may be TRBD2 (5 bases). CDR1 is SGHTA, CDR2 FQGTGA, per germline. V was clipped by 3 bases and J by 3 bases, with 10 bases between them. This CDR3 comprises 14 residues. The DNA for the CDR3 is TGTGCCAGCAGCTTTAACGGGGTGACAGATACGCAGTATTTT. Its protein product is CASSFNGVTDTQYF. Variable domain in full (rest from reference TRBV7-3 and TRBJ2-3): GAGVSQTPSNKVTEKGKYVELRCDPISGHTALYWYRQSLGQGPEFLIYFQGTGAADDSGLPNDRFFAVRPEGSVSTLKIQRTERGDSAVYLCASSFNGVTDTQYFGPGTRLTVL.